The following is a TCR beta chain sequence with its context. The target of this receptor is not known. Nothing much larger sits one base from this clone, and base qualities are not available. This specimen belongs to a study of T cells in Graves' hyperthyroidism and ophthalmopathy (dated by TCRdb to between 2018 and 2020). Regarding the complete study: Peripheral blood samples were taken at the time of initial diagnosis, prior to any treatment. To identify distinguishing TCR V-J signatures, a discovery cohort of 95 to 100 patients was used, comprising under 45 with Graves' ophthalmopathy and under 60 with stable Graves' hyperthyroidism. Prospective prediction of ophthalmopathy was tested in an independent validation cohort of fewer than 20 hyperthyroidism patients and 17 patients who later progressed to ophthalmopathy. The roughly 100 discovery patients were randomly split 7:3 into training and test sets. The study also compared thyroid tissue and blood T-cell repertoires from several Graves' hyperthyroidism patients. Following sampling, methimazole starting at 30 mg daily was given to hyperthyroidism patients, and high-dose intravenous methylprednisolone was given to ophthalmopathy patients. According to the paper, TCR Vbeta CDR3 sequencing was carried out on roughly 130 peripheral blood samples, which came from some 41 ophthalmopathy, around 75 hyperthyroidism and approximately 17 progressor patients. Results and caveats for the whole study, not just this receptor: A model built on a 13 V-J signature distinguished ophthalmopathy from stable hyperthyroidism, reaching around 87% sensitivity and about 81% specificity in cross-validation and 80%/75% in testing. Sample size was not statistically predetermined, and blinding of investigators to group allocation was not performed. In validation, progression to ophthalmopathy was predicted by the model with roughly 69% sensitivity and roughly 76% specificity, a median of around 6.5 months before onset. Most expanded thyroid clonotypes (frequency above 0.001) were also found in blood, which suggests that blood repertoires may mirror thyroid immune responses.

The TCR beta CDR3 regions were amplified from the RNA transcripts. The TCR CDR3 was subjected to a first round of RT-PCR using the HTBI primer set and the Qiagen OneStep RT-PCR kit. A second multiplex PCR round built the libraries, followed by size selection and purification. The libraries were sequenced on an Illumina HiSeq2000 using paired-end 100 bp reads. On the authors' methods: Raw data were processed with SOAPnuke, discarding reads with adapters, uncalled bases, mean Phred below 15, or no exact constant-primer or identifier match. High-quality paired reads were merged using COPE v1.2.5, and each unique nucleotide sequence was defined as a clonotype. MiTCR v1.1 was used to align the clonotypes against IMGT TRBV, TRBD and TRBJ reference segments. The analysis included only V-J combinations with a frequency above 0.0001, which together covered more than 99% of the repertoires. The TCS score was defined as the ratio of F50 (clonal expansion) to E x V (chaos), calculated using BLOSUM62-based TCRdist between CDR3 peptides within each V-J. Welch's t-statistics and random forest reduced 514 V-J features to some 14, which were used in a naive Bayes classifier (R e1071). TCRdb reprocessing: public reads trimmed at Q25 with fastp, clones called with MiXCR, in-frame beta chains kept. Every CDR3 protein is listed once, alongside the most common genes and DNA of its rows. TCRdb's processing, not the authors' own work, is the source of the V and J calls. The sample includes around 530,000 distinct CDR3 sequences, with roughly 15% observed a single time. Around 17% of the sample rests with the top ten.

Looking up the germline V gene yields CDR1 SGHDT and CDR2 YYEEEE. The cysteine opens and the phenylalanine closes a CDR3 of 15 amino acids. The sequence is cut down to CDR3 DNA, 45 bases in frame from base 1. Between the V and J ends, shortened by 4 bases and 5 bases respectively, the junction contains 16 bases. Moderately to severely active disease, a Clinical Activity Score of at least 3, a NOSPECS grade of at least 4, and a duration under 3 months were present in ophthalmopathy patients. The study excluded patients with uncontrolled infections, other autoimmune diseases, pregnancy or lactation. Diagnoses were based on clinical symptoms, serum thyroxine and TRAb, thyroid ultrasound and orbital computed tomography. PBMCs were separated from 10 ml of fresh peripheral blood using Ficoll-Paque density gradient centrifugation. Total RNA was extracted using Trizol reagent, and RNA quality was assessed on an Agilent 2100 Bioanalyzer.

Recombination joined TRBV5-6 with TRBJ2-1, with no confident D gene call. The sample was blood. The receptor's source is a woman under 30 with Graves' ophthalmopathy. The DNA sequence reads TGTGCCAGCAGCGAAAACCCGGGCCTTCACAATGAGCAGTTCTTC. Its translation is CASSENPGLHNEQFF.